Shown below are 10 T cell receptor beta chains from a single sample sequenced in a study of early T cells in non-severe SARS-CoV-2 infection (dated by TCRdb to 2020 to 2023). Receptor libraries were prepared by 5' RACE. The sequencer listed for this sample is NextSeq 500. TCRdb reworked the public reads: Q25 trimming with fastp, MiXCR clone assembly, productive beta chains retained. Duplicate CDR3 protein sequences are folded into a single record with the most common DNA and genes. The sample table lists roughly 80,000 distinct CDR3 sequences, around 11% of them with a count of one. The biggest ten clones account for around 13% of the sample. The specimen comprised whole blood, sampled at baseline. The receptor source for this set is an adult who was a healthcare worker with PCR-confirmed SARS-CoV-2 infection or an uninfected control (not recorded which).

This clonotype was seen only a few times. The genes are TRBV5-1 and TRBJ1-4; D is perhaps TRBD1 (6 bases). V gave up 4 bases and J gave up 8 bases, with 12 bases separating them. Germline V gives CDR1 SGHRS, CDR2 YFSETQ. This CDR3 is built from 13 residues. The CDR3 region has the DNA TGCGCCAGCAGCCCTGGGGACAACGAAAAACTGTTTTTT. Translating gives CASSPGDNEKLFF.

The CDR3 DNA reads TGTGCCGCATTAGCCCCCCACAACAGTAGCAATCAGCCCCAGCATTTT. This translates into CAALAPHNSSNQPQHF. This sequence joins TRBV19 and TRBJ1-5; no reliable D call. The CDR3 loop spans 16 amino acids. Germline V gene data show CDR1 as LNHDA and CDR2 as SQIVND (reference sequence). The V gene lost 11 bases and the J gene lost 0 bases, with 20 bases spanning the gap.

This clonotype was detected ten times or more. V is TRBV2 and J is TRBJ2-7; 13 nucleotides line up with TRBD2. This CDR3 comprises 14 residues. With V trimmed by 6 bases and J by 3 bases, 2 bases remained unmatched. Germline assignment: CDR1 SNHLY and CDR2 FYNNEI. CDR3 DNA: TGTGCCAGCAGGCGGACTAGCGGGGGCTACGAGCAGTACTTC. Protein sequence: CASRRTSGGYEQYF.

The CDR3 region is CASSAGGTSGDNEQFF. The CDR3 DNA reads TGCGCCAGCAGTGCGGGAGGGACTAGTGGGGACAATGAGCAGTTCTTC. The chain links TRBV5-1 to TRBJ2-1, with 9 bases matching TRBD2. Germline V CDR1 and CDR2: SGHRS, YFSETQ. The CDR3 contains 16 residues. V lost 5 bases, J lost 5 bases, and 11 bases stayed unmatched.

This clonotype was recorded a few times. The chain joins TRBV12-3 or TRBV12-4 to TRBJ2-3; either TRBD1 or TRBD2 may supply D (6 bases each). The CDR3 consists of 18 residues. Trimming removed 6 bases at V and 2 bases at J, with 24 bases between. The chain's CDR3 is CASSPHSRGGFFTDTQYF. CDR3 DNA: TGTGCCAGCAGCCCTCATAGCCGAGGGGGGTTTTTCACAGATACGCAGTATTTT.

The chain recombines TRBV6-5 with TRBJ1-1; D remains unclear. V shed 8 bases and J shed 1 base, with 11 bases lying between them. Germline loops: CDR1 MNHEY, CDR2 SVGAGI. The CDR3 is 13 amino acids. This chain's CDR3 is CASFLGGNTEAFF. The CDR3 region has the DNA TGTGCCAGCTTCCTAGGAGGGAACACTGAAGCTTTCTTT.

At least ten counts were recorded for this clonotype. The chain recombines TRBV12-3 or TRBV12-4 with TRBJ2-5, with TRBD2 identical over 10 bases. The CDR3 extends over 15 amino acids. The V gene end was trimmed by 3 bases and the J gene end by 3 bases; junction bases not matched to a gene: 4. The CDR3 reads CASSFGSGGKETQYF. The DNA for the CDR3 is TGTGCCAGCAGTTTTGGTAGCGGGGGGAAAGAGACCCAGTACTTC.

V and J are TRBV6-1 and TRBJ1-1, with TRBD1 as a possible D gene (5 bases). In germline, CDR1 is MNHNS, CDR2 SASEGT. This CDR3 spans 13 amino acids. Trimming removed 1 base at V and 10 bases at J, with 13 bases between. CDR3 coding DNA: TGTGCCAGCAGTGAAGATCCGGGGGTTCTAGCTTTCTTT. Translation gives CASSEDPGVLAFF.

This chain connects TRBV29-1 to TRBJ1-4, with TRBD1 as a possible D gene (5 bases). The V end lost 1 base, the J end lost 5 bases, and 23 bases lay between the germline ends. Germline CDR1 reads SQVTM; CDR2 reads ANQGSEA. The CDR3 has 18 amino acids. The CDR3 DNA reads as TGCAGCGTTGAAGGAGTCGGACACGTCAACGGGCCAAATGAAAAACTGTTTTTT. Protein product: CSVEGVGHVNGPNEKLFF.

As concerns this clonotype: At one of its ends the junction is not consistent with the germline gene, which may arise from a read error. The J gene is TRBJ1-2, the V gene TRBV12-3 or TRBV12-4, with D hard to call. The CDR3 length is 8 residues. CDR3 protein: CASSPHLF. Here the CDR3 DNA reads TGTGCCAGCAGTCCCCACCTCTTC.